The source of this T cell receptor beta chain is a study of T cells after yellow fever vaccination. Study results and limitations: Weaker in magnitude, the secondary response showed a faster peak on day 5 versus 15.

TCRdb analysed the 5' RACE reads with MiXCR anew, one entry per CDR3 protein. This sample has 450,000 to 600,000 distinct CDR3 sequences; less than 20% occur once, and the top ten carry 15% to 20%. Of note for this clonotype: Its antigen is still unknown.

The CDR3 spans 14 residues. With 2 bases removed from V and 7 bases from J, the gap between germline ends came to 14 bases. Germline CDR1 and CDR2: SQVTM and ANQGSEA. The sequence came from a man between 18 and 35 years old who received the YFV17D yellow fever vaccine. The sample here was PBMCs, taken 4 to 5 days after the first yellow fever vaccination. V is TRBV29-1 and J is TRBJ2-2; possible D gene TRBD1, 5 bases. Here the CDR3 DNA reads TGCAGCGTTGAAAGGGGCAGAGCCGGCGGGGAGCTGTTTTTT. Amino acid sequence: CSVERGRAGGELFF.